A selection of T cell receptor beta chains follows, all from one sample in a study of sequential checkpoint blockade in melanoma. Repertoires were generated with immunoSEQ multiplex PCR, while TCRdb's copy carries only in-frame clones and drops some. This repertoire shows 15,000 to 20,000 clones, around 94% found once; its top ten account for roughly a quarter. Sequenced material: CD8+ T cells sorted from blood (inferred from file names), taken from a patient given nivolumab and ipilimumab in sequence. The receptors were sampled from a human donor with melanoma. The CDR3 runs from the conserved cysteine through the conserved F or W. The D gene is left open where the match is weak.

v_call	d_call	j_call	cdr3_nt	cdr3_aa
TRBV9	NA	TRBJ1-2	TGTGCCAGCAGCGAGGACAGTTCTAACTATGGCTACACCTTC	CASSEDSSNYGYTF
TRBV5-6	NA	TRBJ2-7	TGTGCCAGCAGCTTAGGCTGGGTCCCGGGCTACGAGCAGTACTTC	CASSLGWVPGYEQYF
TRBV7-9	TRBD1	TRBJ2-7	TGTGCCAGCAGCTCGGGACAGGGGGTGATCTACGAGCAGTACTTC	CASSSGQGVIYEQYF
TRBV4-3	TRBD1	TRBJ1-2	TGCGCCAGCAGCCAGAGAGACAGGGACTATGGCTACACCTTC	CASSQRDRDYGYTF
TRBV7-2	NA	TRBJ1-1	TGTGCCAGCAGCTTGGGGGGAGGGAACACTGAAGCTTTCTTT	CASSLGGGNTEAFF
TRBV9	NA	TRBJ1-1	TGTGCCAGCAGCGTAGGGGTGAGGAGGGCAGAGGTTGGGGACACTGAAGCTTTCTTT	CASSVGVRRAEVGDTEAFF
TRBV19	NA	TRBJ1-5	TGTGCCAGTAGTATGACGACACCTAATCAGCCCCAGCATTTT	CASSMTTPNQPQHF
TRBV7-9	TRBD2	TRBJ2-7	TGTGCCAGCAGCTTGAGGGGACTAGCGGACGAGCAGTACTTC	CASSLRGLADEQYF
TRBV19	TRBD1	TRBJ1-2	TGTGCCAGTAGTATTGCAGGGGGAAACTATGGCTACACCTTC	CASSIAGGNYGYTF
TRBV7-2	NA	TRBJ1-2	TGTGCCAGCAGCTTAGAAGGGAGGGGCAATCCGTATGGCTACACCTTC	CASSLEGRGNPYGYTF
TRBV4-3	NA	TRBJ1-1	TGCGCCAGCAGCCAAGTTTGGCGAGAGGTCTCTGAAGCTTTCTTT	CASSQVWREVSEAFF
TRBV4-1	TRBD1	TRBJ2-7	TGCGCCAGCAGCCACTCAATCCTGGGACAGCTGGGTGTCGAGCAGTACTTC	CASSHSILGQLGVEQYF
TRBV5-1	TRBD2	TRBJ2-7	TGCGCCAGCAGCTTCCACTCTAGCGGGAGGTTCGACGAGCAGTACTTC	CASSFHSSGRFDEQYF
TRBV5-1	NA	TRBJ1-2	TGCGCCAGCAGCAGCGGGACCGAGATCTATGGCTACACCTTC	CASSSGTEIYGYTF
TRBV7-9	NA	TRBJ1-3	TGTGCCAGCAGCTGGACACAGGGATCTACTGGAAACACCATATATTTT	CASSWTQGSTGNTIYF
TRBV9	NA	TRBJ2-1	TGTGCCAGCAGCGTGACCCCCCCTAGCTCCAGCTCCTACAATGAGCAGTTCTTC	CASSVTPPSSSSYNEQFF
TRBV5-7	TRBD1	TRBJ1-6	TGTGCCAGCAGCGTCGGACAGGTTTGGTATAATTCACCCCTCCACTTT	CASSVGQVWYNSPLHF
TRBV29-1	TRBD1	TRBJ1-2	TGCAGCGTTGGGGGACAGTACGGCTACACCTTC	CSVGGQYGYTF
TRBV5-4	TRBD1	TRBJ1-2	TGTGCCAGCAGCTATTACAGGGGATATGGCTACACCTTC	CASSYYRGYGYTF
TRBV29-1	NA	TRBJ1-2	TGCAGCGTTGAAAACCTGGGGCCTGGCTACACCTTC	CSVENLGPGYTF